This T cell receptor (beta chain) was observed in a study of T cells after yellow fever vaccination. V lost 6 bases and J lost 3; bases outside the gene matches: 4. This CDR3 is built from 14 residues. Germline V lookup: CDR1 SNHLY, CDR2 FYNNEI. General study results and limits: The booster response re-showed most primary clones: around 96% CD4, roughly 91% CD8. Abundant clonotypes from the bulk population could have been carried over as contaminants into FACS-sorted repertoires.

This clonotype was counted only a few times. Its antigen is as yet unknown. TCRdb re-called the 5' RACE reads with MiXCR, one entry per CDR3 protein. The table includes hundreds of thousands of distinct CDR3 sequences, 9% to 15% detected once. The rearrangement joins TRBV2 to TRBJ1-1, with TRBD1 matching over 10 bases. The origin of this receptor is a man younger than 40 who received the YFV17D yellow fever vaccine. Sequenced here: PBMCs, sampled on the day of the yellow fever booster vaccination. The CDR3, as DNA: TGTGCCAGCAGCGAGGGACAGGGGTACACTGAAGCTTTCTTT. This codes for CASSEGQGYTEAFF.